The present T cell receptor (beta chain) was sequenced within a study of cytomegalovirus exposure and HLA in healthy donors. Study observations and caveats: Most TCR sequences proved rare, with some public TCRs found in many donors. Researchers reported in a later analysis that a missense DCLRE1C variant was tied to TCR beta V- and J-gene trimming.

The CDR3 totals 11 residues. CDR1 and CDR2 from the germline V gene are DFQATT and SNEGSKA (reference sequence). As to this clone: Its matching antigen is unknown. At one boundary the junction diverges from the germline segment, which might be a read error.

The primer mix had 60 Vbeta and 13 Jbeta primers. Authors' processing steps: A later analysis tallied 87 million or so unique TCR beta chains, around 12 million of them shared. Only in-frame clones appear in the TCRdb table, and some are missing; sequencing was by immunoSEQ multiplex PCR. V and J calls and clone size follow that table, whereas D and trimming were derived from the DNA. There are about 93,000 clones in the sample; about four fifths occur only once, and about 3.3% lies in the top ten. The chain joins TRBV20-1 to TRBJ2-5; D is undetermined. Sequencing used PBMCs. This sequence was found in a woman aged 40 to 49 in good health and CMV-seronegative. The CDR3 spells CSVRPQETQYF. DNA for the CDR3: TGCAGTGTTAGACCTCAAGAGACCCAGTACTTC.